Included here is one T cell receptor (beta chain) sequence, with context. No antigen is known for it. The CDR3 has 15 residues. CDR1 SGHDT and CDR2 YYEEEE come from the germline V gene. The J segment lost 1 base and the V segment lost 4 bases, leaving 4 bases of the junction unmatched. The sample is drawn from a study of cytomegalovirus exposure and HLA in healthy donors. Study observations and caveats: A later analysis showed TCR association rates differing by HLA locus, peaking at DRB1 and lowest at HLA-C. Within the data, a cluster of highly shared sequence variants was likely a sequencing artifact.

The PCR used 60 Vbeta and 13 Jbeta primers. Assay: immunoSEQ multiplex PCR; the TCRdb copy retains only in-frame clones and omits some. In the table there are around 130,000 clones, approximately 85% of which are singletons. At sampling all donors were nominally healthy, likely with unrecorded immune exposures. This receptor was obtained from a woman in her twenties or thirties in good health and CMV-seropositive. The gene calls are TRBV5-6 and TRBJ2-3; the match to TRBD2 covers 9 bases. The sample taken for sequencing was PBMCs. The DNA for the CDR3 is TGTGCCAGCAGCCATATAGCGGGGGGCACAGATACGCAGTATTTT. As protein: CASSHIAGGTDTQYF.